This TCR beta chain was profiled in a study of vaccination and CD4 T cells after COVID-19. Findings of the study overall: From about 20 to 38, the median of SARS-CoV-2-reactive clonotypes rose without reaching significance.

The V gene's germline CDR1 is GTSNPN and CDR2 SVGIG (reference sequence). V lost 8 bases, J lost 4 bases, and 16 bases stayed unmatched. CDR3 length equals 16 residues. As for treatment: approximately nine-day PBMC culture with coronavirus spike peptide pools or control peptides (ViraFEST assay). About this clonotype itself: Its antigen is not known.

Cultured CD4+ T cell DNA was sequenced using the Oncomine TCR Beta short-read assay. Each CDR3 protein is one row after TCRdb ran MiXCR on the PCR reads. The data hold 15,000 or so distinct CDR3 sequences, with approximately 52% observed a single time. Sequencing was carried out using CD4+ T cells from blood, cultured in vitro. The chain couples TRBV30 to TRBJ1-1; 10 positions match TRBD1. This clonotype originated in a human donor who had recovered from COVID-19. The CDR3: CARYGGTGAGGTEAFF. DNA of the CDR3: TGTGCCCGATACGGCGGGACAGGGGCGGGGGGCACTGAAGCTTTCTTT.